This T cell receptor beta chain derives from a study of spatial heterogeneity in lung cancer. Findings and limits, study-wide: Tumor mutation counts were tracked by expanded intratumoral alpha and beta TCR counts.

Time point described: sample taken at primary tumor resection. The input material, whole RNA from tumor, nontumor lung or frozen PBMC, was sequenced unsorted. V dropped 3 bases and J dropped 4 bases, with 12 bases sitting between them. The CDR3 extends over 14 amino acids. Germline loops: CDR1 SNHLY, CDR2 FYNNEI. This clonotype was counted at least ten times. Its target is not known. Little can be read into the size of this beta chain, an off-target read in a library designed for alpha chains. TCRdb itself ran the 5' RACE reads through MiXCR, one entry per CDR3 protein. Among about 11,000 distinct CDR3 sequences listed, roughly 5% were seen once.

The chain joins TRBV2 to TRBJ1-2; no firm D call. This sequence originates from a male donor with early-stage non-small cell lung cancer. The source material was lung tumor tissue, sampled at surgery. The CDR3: CASSDLGAAYGYTF. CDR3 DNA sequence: TGTGCCAGCAGTGACTTAGGCGCAGCCTATGGCTACACCTTC.